This entry describes one T cell receptor beta chain. This CDR3 comprises 14 residues. Trimming took 2 bases from V and 1 from J, leaving 8 bases between them. CDR1 is MNHEY and CDR2 is SMNVEV in the germline V gene (reference sequence). Sample treatment: oral pan-JAK inhibitor, 5-10 mg twice daily. The record originates from a study of CD8+ T cells in alopecia areata. About the research overall: Treatment ran 6 to 18 months, with 6 months of follow-up afterward. Severity among treated patients was scored by the percentage of scalp area affected.

cDNA reverse transcribed from extracted RNA served as the sequencing template. Repertoires were generated with immunoSEQ multiplex PCR, while TCRdb's copy carries only in-frame clones and drops some. The sample yields hundreds of thousands of clones, 58% seen once. The chain links TRBV27 to TRBJ1-2, with a possible D match to TRBD1 (5 bases). The receptor comes from a human donor with alopecia areata. The sample was CD4+ T cells sorted from blood, taken at week 24, from a patient treated with tofacitinib. The CDR3 DNA is TGTGCCAGCAGTTTAGGGCAGGGTAACTATGGCTACACCTTC. The encoded protein is CASSLGQGNYGYTF.